This T cell receptor (beta chain) was identified during a study of cytomegalovirus exposure and HLA in healthy donors. Whole-study findings and limits: Earlier analysis found most TCR beta V segments productive about 90% or about 30% of the time.

A word on this clone: The antigen is undetermined.

The germline V gene has CDR1 SGHTA and CDR2 FQGNSA. The germline V and J ends were trimmed by 1 base and 5 bases, with 24 bases remaining between them. The CDR3 has 19 residues. PCR employed 60 Vbeta and 13 Jbeta primers. Measured with immunoSEQ multiplex PCR; TCRdb has only the in-frame clones, and not every one. Of approximately 190,000 clones detected, over 70% appear once; the ten largest clones hold just over 2%. The chain couples TRBV7-2 to TRBJ2-1, with D perhaps matching TRBD1 (5 bases). The sequencing input was PBMCs. This sequence originates from a young woman in good health and CMV-seropositive. In DNA form, the CDR3 reads TGTGCCAGCAGCTTAGAGGGTCGGTCTGGGGCAGGACGGGACAATGAGCAGTTCTTC. It translates to CASSLEGRSGAGRDNEQFF.